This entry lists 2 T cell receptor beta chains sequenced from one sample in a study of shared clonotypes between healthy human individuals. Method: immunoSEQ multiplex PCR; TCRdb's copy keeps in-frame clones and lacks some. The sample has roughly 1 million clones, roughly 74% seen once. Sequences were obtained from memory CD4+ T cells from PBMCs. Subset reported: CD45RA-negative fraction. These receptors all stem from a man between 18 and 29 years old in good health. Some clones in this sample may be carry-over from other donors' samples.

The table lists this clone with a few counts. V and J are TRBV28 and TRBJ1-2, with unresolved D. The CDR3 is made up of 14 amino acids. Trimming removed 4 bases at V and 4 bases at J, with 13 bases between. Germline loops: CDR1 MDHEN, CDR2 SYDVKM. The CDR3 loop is CASSSRPELYGYTF. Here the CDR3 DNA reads TGTGCCAGCAGTTCCCGGCCAGAACTCTATGGCTACACCTTC.

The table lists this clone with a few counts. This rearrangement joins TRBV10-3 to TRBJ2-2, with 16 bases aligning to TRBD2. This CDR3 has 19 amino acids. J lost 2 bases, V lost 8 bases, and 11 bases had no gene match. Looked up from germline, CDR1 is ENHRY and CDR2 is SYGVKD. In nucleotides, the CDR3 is TGTGCCATCTCCGCGGGACTAGCGGGAGGGCCATTAAACACCGGGGAGCTGTTTTTT. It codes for CAISAGLAGGPLNTGELFF.